The next 3 T cell receptor beta chains were all read from a single sample in a study of cytomegalovirus exposure and HLA in healthy donors. 13 Jbeta primers and 60 Vbeta primers were used for the PCR. The assay was immunoSEQ multiplex PCR, and TCRdb's table has in-frame clones only and misses some. The table records 120,000 to 150,000 clones, around 72% of them present only once. Sequenced: PBMCs. Source of these receptors: a middle-aged man in good health and CMV-seronegative.

This chain links TRBV5-4 with TRBJ2-7; weak D call: TRBD2 (6 bases). Germline CDR1 SGHNT, CDR2 YYREEE (reference sequence). Trimming stripped 6 bases from V and 7 bases from J, with 23 bases between. The CDR3 has 15 amino acids. As DNA, the CDR3 is TGTGCCAGCATCACTAATAGCGGACGGGTGTGGGAGCAGTACTTC. This gives the protein CASITNSGRVWEQYF.

This rearrangement joins TRBV7-8 to TRBJ1-5; 7 bases align to TRBD1. The CDR3 has 17 amino acids. V was clipped by 5 bases and J by 3 bases; unmatched bases: 13. Germline V gives CDR1 SGHVS, CDR2 FQNEAQ. The CDR3 DNA reads as TGTGCCAGCAGCCCAATGCCCAGGGGGTTGGACAATCAGCCCCAGCATTTT. This codes for CASSPMPRGLDNQPQHF.

The V call is TRBV20-1, the J call TRBJ2-2, with no clear D. In germline, CDR1 is DFQATT, CDR2 SNEGSKA (reference sequence). The CDR3 extends over 11 amino acids. CDR3 region: CSVDIFGELFF. CDR3 DNA sequence: TGCAGCGTAGACATCTTCGGGGAGCTGTTTTTT.